This TCR beta chain is drawn from a study of monozygotic twins with inflammatory bowel disease. Overall study findings and caveats: Whereas healthy co-twins had higher TCRbeta diversity (inverse Simpson), IBD patients had lower diversity.

Every TCR library drew on approximately 3.5 ug of total RNA. Amplification used two nested PCRs: 16 cycles, then approximately 9 cycles, on TCRalpha/TCRbeta cDNA. Reanalyzing the 5' RACE reads, TCRdb keeps one entry per CDR3 protein, without DNA. The sample has 210,000 or so distinct CDR3 sequences; the top ten hold approximately 7.7%. The germline CDR1 and CDR2 sequences are MNHEY and SVGEGT. CDR3 length: 14 amino acids. Points on this clonotype: Its antigen remains unknown.

Whole-blood total RNA was extracted without T cell sorting. The J gene is TRBJ2-7, the V gene TRBV6-2 or TRBV6-3; TCRdb's D call, TRBD2, is unchecked because there is no DNA. The specimen was blood. This receptor was obtained from a human donor with ulcerative colitis or Crohn's disease, or a healthy co-twin of an affected twin (not recorded which). The chain's CDR3 is CASSMPSRKGKQYF.